The rows below give T cell receptor beta chains drawn from one sample of a study of glioma-infiltrating T cells after dendritic cell vaccination. TCRdb's copy holds only in-frame clones and misses some; the assay was immunoSEQ multiplex PCR. In the table there are 55,000 to 75,000 clones, roughly 80% of which are singletons. Material: blood, obtained after dendritic cell vaccination. The source is a human donor with glioblastoma. CDR3s include the opening cysteine and the closing phenylalanine or tryptophan. D genes are given only for firm matches.

d_gene,v_gene,j_gene,CDR3aa
.,TRBV30,TRBJ2-4,CAWAASNIQYF
TRBD1,TRBV5-4,TRBJ1-1,CASSLAGDRVVTEAFF
TRBD2,TRBV5-1,TRBJ2-5,CASTPGVAGGPGETQYF
TRBD1,TRBV6-6,TRBJ1-2,CASSYPKGTGGYGYTF
TRBD1,TRBV5-1,TRBJ1-1,CASSLGDRENTEAFF
.,TRBV19,TRBJ2-7,CASSPRGGASYEQYF
.,TRBV30,TRBJ2-2,CAWPRRAGELFF
.,TRBV27,TRBJ1-1,CASARTGIRTEAFF
TRBD1,TRBV15,TRBJ2-3,CATSSRTGAPDTQYF
TRBD1,TRBV4-1,TRBJ1-5,CASSHADRGYRNQPQHF
.,TRBV7-6,TRBJ2-5,CASSQLRGMETQYF
.,TRBV30,TRBJ1-2,CAWKLSGYTF
TRBD1,TRBV6-4,TRBJ1-1,CASRVGQGTEAFF
TRBD1,TRBV7-6,TRBJ1-5,CASSAGQGQPQHF
TRBD1,TRBV6-1,TRBJ1-6,CASGGQGARNSPLHF
TRBD2,TRBV29-1,TRBJ2-3,CSVVAGVDTQYF
.,TRBV5-6,TRBJ1-6,CASSLGSGNSPLHF
TRBD2,TRBV5-1,TRBJ2-5,CASSRDGAGEETQYF
.,TRBV30,TRBJ1-1,CAWTPDRNTEAFF
.,TRBV6-5,TRBJ2-7,CASSLTSNMFYEQYF
.,TRBV5-8,TRBJ2-2,CASSLPITGELFF
TRBD1,TRBV5-4,TRBJ2-1,CASSSDRRAGEFF
.,TRBV27,TRBJ2-3,CASSLLSGLADTQYF
.,TRBV7-2,TRBJ2-7,CASSWRAGYEQYF
TRBD1,TRBV5-1,TRBJ2-7,CASSLDGQETYEQYF
.,TRBV6-6,TRBJ2-7,CASSYDGQSYEQYF
.,TRBV6-5,TRBJ1-5,CASSRRPGDPQHF
TRBD1,TRBV6-6,TRBJ2-1,CASSFGQGWDNEQFF
.,TRBV30,TRBJ1-6,CAWKADSSYNSPLHF
.,TRBV7-9,TRBJ2-3,CASSLESYTQYF
TRBD1,TRBV5-6,TRBJ2-2,CASSFGAGGPGELFF
.,TRBV27,TRBJ1-4,CASRRARGTTNEKLFF
TRBD1,TRBV5-6,TRBJ2-2,CASRGQGNTGELFF
.,TRBV30,TRBJ2-7,CAWSVIQLAYEQYF
.,TRBV5-1,TRBJ1-2,CASSLAYGQGRGYTF
TRBD1,TRBV18,TRBJ1-1,CASSPLGQGRLTEAFF
.,TRBV10-3,TRBJ1-3,CATRQVDDGNTIYF
.,TRBV30,TRBJ1-1,CAWSVSDSGGDTEAFF
.,TRBV19,TRBJ1-5,CASSAARSGSNQPQHF
TRBD2,TRBV4-1,TRBJ2-2,CASSQTGLATGELFF
TRBD1,TRBV7-7,TRBJ2-1,CASSTGQAAVDEQFF
TRBD1,TRBV6-6,TRBJ1-4,CASRDRGGEKLFF
.,TRBV5-1,TRBJ2-3,CASTLGGQYF
.,TRBV5-1,TRBJ1-3,CASSWGTPSSGNTIYF
TRBD1,TRBV6-5,TRBJ1-1,CASSYFLQGGNTEAFF
TRBD2,TRBV5-4,TRBJ2-2,CASSSLAGRNTGELFF
TRBD1,TRBV12-5,TRBJ1-1,CASDPLGTGTPRAWTEAFF
TRBD1,TRBV18,TRBJ1-3,CASSPWDRGNSGNTIYF
.,TRBV2,TRBJ1-3,CASYTSSGNTIYF
.,TRBV5-1,TRBJ1-1,CASSFKAGLNTEAFF
.,TRBV6-5,TRBJ1-1,CASSYASRAPGEAFF
.,TRBV4-3,TRBJ1-1,CASSQDRLNTEAFF